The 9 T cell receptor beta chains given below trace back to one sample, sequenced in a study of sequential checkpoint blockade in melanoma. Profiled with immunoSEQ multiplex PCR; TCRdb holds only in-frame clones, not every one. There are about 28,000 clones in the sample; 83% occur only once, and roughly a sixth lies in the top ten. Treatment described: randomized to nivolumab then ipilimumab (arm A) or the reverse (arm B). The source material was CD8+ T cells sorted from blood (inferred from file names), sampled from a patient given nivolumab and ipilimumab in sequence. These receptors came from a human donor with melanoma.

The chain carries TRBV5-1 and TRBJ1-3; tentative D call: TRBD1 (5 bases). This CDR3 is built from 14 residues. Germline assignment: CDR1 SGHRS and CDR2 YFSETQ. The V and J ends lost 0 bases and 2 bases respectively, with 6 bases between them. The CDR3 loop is CASSLGRAGNTIYF. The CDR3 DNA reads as TGCGCCAGCAGCTTGGGCAGGGCTGGAAACACCATATATTTT.

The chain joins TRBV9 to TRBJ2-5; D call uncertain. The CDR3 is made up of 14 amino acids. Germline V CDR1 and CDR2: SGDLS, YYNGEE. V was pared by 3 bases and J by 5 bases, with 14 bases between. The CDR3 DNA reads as TGTGCCAGCAGCGAAAGTAGAGGAGCGGAGACCCAGTACTTC. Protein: CASSESRGAETQYF.

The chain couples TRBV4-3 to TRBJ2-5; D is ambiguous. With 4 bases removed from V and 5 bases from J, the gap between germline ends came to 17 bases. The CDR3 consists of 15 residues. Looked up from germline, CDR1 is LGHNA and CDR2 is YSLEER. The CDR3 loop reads CASSLFSASEETQYF. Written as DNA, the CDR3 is TGCGCCAGCAGCCTGTTTAGTGCCTCCGAGGAGACCCAGTACTTC.

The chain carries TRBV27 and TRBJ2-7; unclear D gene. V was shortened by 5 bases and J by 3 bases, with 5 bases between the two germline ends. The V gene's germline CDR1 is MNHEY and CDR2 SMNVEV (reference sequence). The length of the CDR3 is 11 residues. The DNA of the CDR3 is TGTGCCAGCAGTCCCGGCTACGAGCAGTACTTC. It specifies CASSPGYEQYF.

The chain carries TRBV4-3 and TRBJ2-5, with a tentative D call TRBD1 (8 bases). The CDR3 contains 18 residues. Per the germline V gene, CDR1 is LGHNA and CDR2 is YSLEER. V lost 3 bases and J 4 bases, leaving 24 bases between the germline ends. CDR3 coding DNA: TGCGCCAGCAGCCAGGACAGGGTTGGGAAGACGGGGGGAGAGACCCAGTACTTC. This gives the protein CASSQDRVGKTGGETQYF.

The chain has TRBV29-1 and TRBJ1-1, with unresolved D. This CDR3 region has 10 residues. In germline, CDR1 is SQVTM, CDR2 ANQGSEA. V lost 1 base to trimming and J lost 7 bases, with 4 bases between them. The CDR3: CSVEAVEAFF. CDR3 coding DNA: TGCAGCGTTGAAGCGGTTGAAGCTTTCTTT.

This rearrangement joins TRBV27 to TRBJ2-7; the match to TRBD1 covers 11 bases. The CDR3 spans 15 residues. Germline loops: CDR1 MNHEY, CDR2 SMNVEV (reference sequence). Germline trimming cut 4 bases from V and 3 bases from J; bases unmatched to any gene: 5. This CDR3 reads CASSYAGTGGYEQYF. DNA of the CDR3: TGTGCCAGCAGTTATGCCGGGACAGGGGGCTACGAGCAGTACTTC.

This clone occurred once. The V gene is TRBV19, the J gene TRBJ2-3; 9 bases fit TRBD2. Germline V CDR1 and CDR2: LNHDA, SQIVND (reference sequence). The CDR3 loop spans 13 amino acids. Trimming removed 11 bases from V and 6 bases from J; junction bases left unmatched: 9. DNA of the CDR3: TGTGCCCCAGAGTTGCGGGAGGGGGATACGCAGTATTTT. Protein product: CAPELREGDTQYF.

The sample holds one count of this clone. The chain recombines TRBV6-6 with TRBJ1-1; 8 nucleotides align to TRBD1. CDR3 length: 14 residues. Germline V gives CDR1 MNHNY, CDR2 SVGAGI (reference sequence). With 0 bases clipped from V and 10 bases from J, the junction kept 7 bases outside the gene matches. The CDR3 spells CASSYSSGGVGAFF. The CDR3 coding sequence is TGTGCCAGCAGTTACTCGTCAGGGGGCGTAGGAGCTTTCTTT.